The 8 T cell receptor beta chains listed next were all sequenced from one sample in a study of blood T cell repertoires in COVID-19. TCRdb's table, derived via immunoSEQ multiplex PCR, lists solely in-frame clones and lacks some. The repertoire has over 200,000 clones, roughly 90% of them found once; the top ten carry over 4%. Sequencing used peripheral blood. The receptors shown here come from a man aged 55 to 69 who had recovered from COVID-19.

The sample holds a few counts of this clone. This chain connects TRBV6-5 to TRBJ1-6; possible D gene TRBD1, 6 bases. Trimming removed 2 bases from V and 7 bases from J, with 9 bases in between. The CDR3 sequence is 14 residues long. The germline CDR1 and CDR2 sequences are MNHEY and SVGAGI. CDR3 coding DNA: TGTGCCAGCAGTTACAGGGGGGGAAATTCACCCCTCCACTTT. Protein product: CASSYRGGNSPLHF.

V is TRBV19 and J is TRBJ1-2; a possible D gene is TRBD1 (6 bases). This CDR3 has 13 residues. Germline CDR1 is LNHDA and CDR2 is SQIVND (reference sequence). V lost 3 bases and J lost 8, with 13 bases in between. The DNA for the CDR3 is TGTGCCAGTAGTATGGGCAGGGGCTCCGGCTACACCTTC. Translated, it gives CASSMGRGSGYTF.

The CDR3 protein is CASSLVSGQGDYEQYF. CDR3 nucleotides: TGTGCCAGCAGCTTGGTATCGGGACAGGGAGACTACGAGCAGTACTTC. The rearrangement links TRBV7-9 to TRBJ2-7; 9 bases are shared with TRBD1. This CDR3 has 16 amino acids. The V gene end was trimmed by 3 bases and the J gene end by 3 bases; junction bases not matched to a gene: 9. CDR1 is SEHNR and CDR2 is FQNEAQ in the germline V gene (reference sequence).

V is TRBV4-2 and J is TRBJ1-4; 11 bases align to TRBD1. CDR3 size: 14 residues. The V and J ends lost 4 bases and 7 bases, in that order; junction bases with no gene match: 2. CDR1 and CDR2 (germline): LGHNA, YNFKEQ. In DNA form, the CDR3 reads TGTGCCAGCAGCCCGGGACAGGGGGGTGAAAAACTGTTTTTT. The encoded protein is CASSPGQGGEKLFF.

V is TRBV2 and J is TRBJ2-7, with 10 bases matching TRBD1. CDR3 size: 15 residues. After removal of 5 bases from V and 6 bases from J, the junction contained 10 bases not matched to a gene. Germline V gene lookup returns CDR1 SNHLY and CDR2 FYNNEI. CDR3 nucleotides: TGTGCCAGCAGTCCGACAGGGGGCGATCGCTTCGAGCAGTACTTC. This sequence encodes CASSPTGGDRFEQYF.

The gene calls are TRBV6-5 and TRBJ1-4; D gene ambiguous. The CDR3 consists of 15 residues. Germline CDR1 is MNHEY and CDR2 is SVGAGI. V shed 0 bases and J shed 8 bases, with 13 bases lying between them. DNA for the CDR3: TGTGCCAGCAGTTACTCGACGCTACCGGGGGAAAAACTGTTTTTT. As protein: CASSYSTLPGEKLFF.

The chain combines TRBV4-1 with TRBJ2-7; the D gene is possibly TRBD1 (6 bases). Germline V lookup: CDR1 MGHRA, CDR2 YSYEKL. V lost 4 bases, J lost 1 base, and 11 bases lay in between. This CDR3 comprises 14 residues. The CDR3 nucleotides are TGCGCCAGCAGCCCAGCACAGGGATCCTACGAGCAGTACTTC. Protein product: CASSPAQGSYEQYF.

The chain carries TRBV4-1 and TRBJ2-5; D gene ambiguous. V shed 1 base and J shed 1 base, with 10 bases lying between them. This CDR3 region has 15 residues. Germline V CDR1 and CDR2: MGHRA, YSYEKL. In nucleotides, the CDR3 is TGCGCCAGCAGCCAAGGAGGTCGCAGCCAAGAGACCCAGTACTTC. Protein: CASSQGGRSQETQYF.